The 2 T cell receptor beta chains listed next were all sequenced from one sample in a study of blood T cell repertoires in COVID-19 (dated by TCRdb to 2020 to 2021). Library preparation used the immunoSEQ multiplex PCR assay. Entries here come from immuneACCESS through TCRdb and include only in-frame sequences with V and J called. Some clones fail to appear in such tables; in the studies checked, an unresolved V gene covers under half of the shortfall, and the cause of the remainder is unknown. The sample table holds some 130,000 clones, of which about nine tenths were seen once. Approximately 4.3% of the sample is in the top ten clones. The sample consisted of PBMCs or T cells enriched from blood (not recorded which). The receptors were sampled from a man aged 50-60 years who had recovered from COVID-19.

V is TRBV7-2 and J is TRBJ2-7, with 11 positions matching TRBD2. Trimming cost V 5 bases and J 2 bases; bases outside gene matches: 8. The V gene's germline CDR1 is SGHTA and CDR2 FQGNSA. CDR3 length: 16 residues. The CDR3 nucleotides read TGTGCCAGCAGCGTTGGGACTAGCGGTTCCCCCTACGAGCAGTACTTC. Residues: CASSVGTSGSPYEQYF.

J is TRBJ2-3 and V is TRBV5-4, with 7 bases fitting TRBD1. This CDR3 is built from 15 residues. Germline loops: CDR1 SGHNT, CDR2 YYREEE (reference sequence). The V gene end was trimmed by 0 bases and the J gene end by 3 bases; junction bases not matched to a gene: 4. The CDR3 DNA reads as TGTGCCAGCAGCTTGGACAGGGGAACGACAGATACGCAGTATTTT. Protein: CASSLDRGTTDTQYF.